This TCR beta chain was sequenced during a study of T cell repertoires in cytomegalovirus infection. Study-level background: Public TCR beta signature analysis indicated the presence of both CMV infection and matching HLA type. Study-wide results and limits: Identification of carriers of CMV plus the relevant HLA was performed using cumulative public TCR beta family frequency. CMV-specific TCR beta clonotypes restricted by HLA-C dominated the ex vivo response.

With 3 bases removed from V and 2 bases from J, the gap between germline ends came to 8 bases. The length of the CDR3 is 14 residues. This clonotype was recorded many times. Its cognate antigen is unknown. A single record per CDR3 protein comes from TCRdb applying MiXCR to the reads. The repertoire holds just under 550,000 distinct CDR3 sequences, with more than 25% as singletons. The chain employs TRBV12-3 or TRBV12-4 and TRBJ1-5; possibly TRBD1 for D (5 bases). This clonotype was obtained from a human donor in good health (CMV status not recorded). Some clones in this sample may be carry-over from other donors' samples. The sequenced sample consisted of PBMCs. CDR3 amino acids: CASSFRDGNQPQHF. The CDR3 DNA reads TGTGCCAGCAGTTTCCGGGACGGCAATCAGCCCCAGCATTTT.